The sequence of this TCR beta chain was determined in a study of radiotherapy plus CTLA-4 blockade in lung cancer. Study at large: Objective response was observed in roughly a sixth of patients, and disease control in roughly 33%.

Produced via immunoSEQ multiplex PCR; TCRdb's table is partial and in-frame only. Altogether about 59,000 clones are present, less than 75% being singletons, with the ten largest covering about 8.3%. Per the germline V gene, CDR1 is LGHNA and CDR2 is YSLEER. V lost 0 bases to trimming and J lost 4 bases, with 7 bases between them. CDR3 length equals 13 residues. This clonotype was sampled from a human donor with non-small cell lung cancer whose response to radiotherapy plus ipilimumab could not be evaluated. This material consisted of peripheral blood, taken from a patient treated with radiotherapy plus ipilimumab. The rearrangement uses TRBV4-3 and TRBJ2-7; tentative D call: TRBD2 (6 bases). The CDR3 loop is CASSQDRGYEQYF. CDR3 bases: TGCGCCAGCAGCCAAGATCGGGGGTACGAGCAGTACTTC.